This T cell receptor (beta chain) comes out of a study of shared clonotypes between healthy human individuals. The assay used deep level. The table came from immunoSEQ multiplex PCR; TCRdb's copy has only in-frame clones and leaves some out. The data hold some 630,000 clones, with about two thirds observed a single time. CDR1 is MNHEY and CDR2 is SMNVEV in the germline V gene (reference sequence). The CDR3 has 13 residues. The trim removed 4 bases at V and 6 bases at J, leaving 3 bases unmatched. The sequencing sample was made of memory CD4+ T cells sorted from blood. Subset reported: CD45RA-negative fraction. V and J are TRBV27 and TRBJ2-5, with 9 bases matching TRBD1. The sequence derives from a woman aged 25 to 45 in good health. CDR3 sequence reads: CASSSQGAKTQYF. For the CDR3, the DNA is TGTGCCAGCAGTTCACAGGGGGCGAAGACCCAGTACTTC.